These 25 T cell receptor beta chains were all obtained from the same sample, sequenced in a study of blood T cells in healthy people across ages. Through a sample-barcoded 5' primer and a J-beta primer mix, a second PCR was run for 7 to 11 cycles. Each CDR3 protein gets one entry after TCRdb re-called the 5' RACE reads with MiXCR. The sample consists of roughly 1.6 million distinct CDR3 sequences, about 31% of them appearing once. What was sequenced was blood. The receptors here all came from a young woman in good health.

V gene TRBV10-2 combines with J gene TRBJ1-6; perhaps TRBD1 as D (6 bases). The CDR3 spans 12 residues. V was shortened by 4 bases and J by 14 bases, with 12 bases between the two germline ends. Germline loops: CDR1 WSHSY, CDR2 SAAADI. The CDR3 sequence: CASSVSGETLHF. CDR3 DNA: TGCGCCAGCAGTGTCTCAGGGGAGACCCTCCACTTT.

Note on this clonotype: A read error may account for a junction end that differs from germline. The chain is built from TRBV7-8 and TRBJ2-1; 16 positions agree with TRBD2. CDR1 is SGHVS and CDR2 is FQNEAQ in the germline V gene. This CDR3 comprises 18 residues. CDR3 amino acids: CASSWGLAGGVSYSEQFF. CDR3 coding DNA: TGTGCCAGCAGCTGGGGACTAGCGGGGGGGGTATCCTACAGTGAGCAGTTCTTC.

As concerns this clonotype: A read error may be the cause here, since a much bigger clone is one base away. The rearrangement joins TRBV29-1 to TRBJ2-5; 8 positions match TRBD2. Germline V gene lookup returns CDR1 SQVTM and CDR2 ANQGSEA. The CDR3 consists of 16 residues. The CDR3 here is CSVIAWIAGRQETRYF. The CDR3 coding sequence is TGCAGCGTTATCGCTTGGATAGCGGGAAGGCAAGAGACCCGGTACTTC.

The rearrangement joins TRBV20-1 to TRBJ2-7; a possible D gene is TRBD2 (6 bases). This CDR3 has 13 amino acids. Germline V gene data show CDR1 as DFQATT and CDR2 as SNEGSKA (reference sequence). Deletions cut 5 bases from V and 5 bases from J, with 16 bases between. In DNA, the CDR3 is TGCAGTGCTCCCAGACTAGGGGCGGACGAGCAGTACTTC. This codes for CSAPRLGADEQYF.

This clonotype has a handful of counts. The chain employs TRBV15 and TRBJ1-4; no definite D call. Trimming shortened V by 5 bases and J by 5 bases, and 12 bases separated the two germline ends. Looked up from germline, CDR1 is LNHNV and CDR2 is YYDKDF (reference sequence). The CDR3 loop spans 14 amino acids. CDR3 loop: CATSVRRSNEKLFF. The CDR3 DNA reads TGTGCCACCAGCGTCCGGCGTTCCAATGAAAAACTGTTTTTT.

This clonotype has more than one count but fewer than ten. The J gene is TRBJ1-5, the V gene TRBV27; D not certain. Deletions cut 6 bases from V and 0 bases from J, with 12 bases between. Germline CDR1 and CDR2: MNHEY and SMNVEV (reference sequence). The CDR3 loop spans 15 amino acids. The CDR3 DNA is TGTGCCAGCAGGGCAGCCTCTTATAGCAATCAGCCCCAGCATTTT. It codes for CASRAASYSNQPQHF.

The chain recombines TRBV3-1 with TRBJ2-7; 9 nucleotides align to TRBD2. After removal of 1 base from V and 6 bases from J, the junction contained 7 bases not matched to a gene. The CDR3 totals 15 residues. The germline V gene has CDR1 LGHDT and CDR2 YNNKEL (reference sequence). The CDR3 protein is CASSQGLAGIGEQYF. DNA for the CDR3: TGTGCCAGCAGCCAAGGGCTAGCGGGGATCGGCGAGCAGTACTTC.

In DNA form, the CDR3 reads TGCGCCAGCAGCCAAGACTTAACTGTAGCGGGATTACAAGAGACCCAGTACTTC. This gives the protein CASSQDLTVAGLQETQYF. The genes are TRBV4-1 and TRBJ2-5; 8 positions match TRBD2. The ends lost 0 bases at V and 2 bases at J; junction bases unmatched: 11. The CDR3 spans 18 residues. Germline CDR1 reads MGHRA; CDR2 reads YSYEKL.

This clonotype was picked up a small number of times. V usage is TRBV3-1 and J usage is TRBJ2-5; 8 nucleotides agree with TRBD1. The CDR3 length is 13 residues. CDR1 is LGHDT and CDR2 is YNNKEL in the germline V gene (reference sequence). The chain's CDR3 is CATAYRGQETQYF. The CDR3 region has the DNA TGTGCTACAGCCTACAGGGGGCAAGAGACCCAGTACTTC.

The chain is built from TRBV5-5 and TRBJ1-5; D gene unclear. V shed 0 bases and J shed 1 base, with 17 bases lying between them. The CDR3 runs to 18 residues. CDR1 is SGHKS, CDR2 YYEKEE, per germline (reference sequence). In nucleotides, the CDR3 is TGTGCCAGCAGCTTGGCAGGTAATATAGGACTCAGCAATCAGCCCCAGCATTTT. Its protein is CASSLAGNIGLSNQPQHF.

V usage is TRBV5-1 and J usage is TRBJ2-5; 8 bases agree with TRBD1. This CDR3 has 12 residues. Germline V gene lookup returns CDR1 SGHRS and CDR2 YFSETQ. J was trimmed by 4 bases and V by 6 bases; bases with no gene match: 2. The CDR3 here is CASTGGLETQYF. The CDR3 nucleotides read TGCGCCAGCACAGGGGGCTTAGAGACCCAGTACTTC.

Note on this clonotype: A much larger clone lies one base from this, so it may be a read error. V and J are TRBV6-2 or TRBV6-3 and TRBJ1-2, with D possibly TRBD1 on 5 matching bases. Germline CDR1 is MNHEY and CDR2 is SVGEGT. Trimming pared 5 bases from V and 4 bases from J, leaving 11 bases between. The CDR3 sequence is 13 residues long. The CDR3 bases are TGTGCCAGCAGTGATCAGAGGGGCTATGGCTACACCTTC. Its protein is CASSDQRGYGYTF.

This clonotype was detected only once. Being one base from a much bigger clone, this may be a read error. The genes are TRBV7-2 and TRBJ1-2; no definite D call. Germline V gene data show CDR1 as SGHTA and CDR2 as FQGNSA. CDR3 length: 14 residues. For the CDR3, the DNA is TGTGCCGGCAGCTCGGACCGTATGAACTATGGCTACACCTTC. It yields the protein CAGSSDRMNYGYTF.

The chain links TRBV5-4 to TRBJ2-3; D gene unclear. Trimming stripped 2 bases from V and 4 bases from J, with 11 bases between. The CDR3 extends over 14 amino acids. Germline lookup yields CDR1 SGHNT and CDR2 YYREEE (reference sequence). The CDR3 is CASSFPDRADTQYF. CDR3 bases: TGTGCCAGCAGCTTTCCCGACCGTGCAGATACGCAGTATTTT.

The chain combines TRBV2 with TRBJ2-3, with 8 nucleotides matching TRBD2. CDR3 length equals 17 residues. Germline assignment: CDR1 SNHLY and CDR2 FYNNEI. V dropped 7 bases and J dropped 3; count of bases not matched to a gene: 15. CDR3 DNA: TGTGCCAGCAAACCATCAGGGTCCGGGACTAGGACAGATACGCAGTATTTT. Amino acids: CASKPSGSGTRTDTQYF.

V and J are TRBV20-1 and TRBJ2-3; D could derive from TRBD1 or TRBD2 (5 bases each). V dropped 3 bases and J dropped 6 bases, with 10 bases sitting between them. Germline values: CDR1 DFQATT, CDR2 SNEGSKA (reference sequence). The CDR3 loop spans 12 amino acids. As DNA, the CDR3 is TGCAGTGCTAGGCCGGGACCGGATACGCAGTATTTT. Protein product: CSARPGPDTQYF.

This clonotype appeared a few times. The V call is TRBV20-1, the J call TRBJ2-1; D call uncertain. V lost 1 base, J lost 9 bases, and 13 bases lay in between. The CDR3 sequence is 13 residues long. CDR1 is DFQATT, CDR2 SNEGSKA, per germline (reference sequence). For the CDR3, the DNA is TGCAGTGCTAGAGGCAGCGCTAACAGTGAGCAGTTCTTC. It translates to CSARGSANSEQFF.

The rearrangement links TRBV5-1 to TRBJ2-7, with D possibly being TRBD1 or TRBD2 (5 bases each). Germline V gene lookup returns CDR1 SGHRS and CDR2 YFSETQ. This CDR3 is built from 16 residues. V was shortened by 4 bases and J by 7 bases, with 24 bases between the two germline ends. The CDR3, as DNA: TGCGCCAGCAGCAAGGTGATCTCCGGGACCCTCGGAGAGCAGTACTTC. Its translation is CASSKVISGTLGEQYF.

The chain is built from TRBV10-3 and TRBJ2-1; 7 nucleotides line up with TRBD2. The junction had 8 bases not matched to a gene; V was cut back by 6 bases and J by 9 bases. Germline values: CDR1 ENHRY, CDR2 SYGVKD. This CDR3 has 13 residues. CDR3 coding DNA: TGTGCCATCAGGCGAAAGACTAGCCGTGAGCAGTTCTTC. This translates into CAIRRKTSREQFF.

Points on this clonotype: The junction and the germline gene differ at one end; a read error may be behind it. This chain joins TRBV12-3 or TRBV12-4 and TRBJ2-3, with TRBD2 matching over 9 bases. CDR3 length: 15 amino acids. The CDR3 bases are TGTGCCCGCAGAGATAGCGGGAGAGGGGCGGATACGCAGTATTTT. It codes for CARRDSGRGADTQYF.

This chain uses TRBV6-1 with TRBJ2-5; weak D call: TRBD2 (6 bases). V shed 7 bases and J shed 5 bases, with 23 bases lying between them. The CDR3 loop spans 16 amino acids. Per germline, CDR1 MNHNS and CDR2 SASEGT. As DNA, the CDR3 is TGTGCCAGCACATCCTCCTCCTATGGCGGGGCGGAGACCCAGTACTTC. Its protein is CASTSSSYGGAETQYF.

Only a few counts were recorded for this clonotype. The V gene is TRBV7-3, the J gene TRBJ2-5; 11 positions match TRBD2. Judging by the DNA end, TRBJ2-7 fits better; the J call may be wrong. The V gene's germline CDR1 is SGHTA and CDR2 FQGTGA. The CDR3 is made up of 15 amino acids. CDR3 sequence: CASSRTSGSSHEQYF. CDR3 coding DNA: TGTGCCAGCAGCCGAACTAGCGGGAGTTCCCACGAGCAGTACTTC.

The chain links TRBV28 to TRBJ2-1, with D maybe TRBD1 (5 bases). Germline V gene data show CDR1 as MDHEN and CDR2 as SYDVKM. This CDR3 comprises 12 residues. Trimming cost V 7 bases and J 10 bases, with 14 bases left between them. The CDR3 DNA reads TGTGCCAGCACTTCAGGGTTACGGGAGCAGTTCTTC. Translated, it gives CASTSGLREQFF.

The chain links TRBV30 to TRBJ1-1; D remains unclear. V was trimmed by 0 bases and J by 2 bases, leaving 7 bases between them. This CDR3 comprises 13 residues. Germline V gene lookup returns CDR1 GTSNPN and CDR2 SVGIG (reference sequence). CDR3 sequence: CAWSVRLNTEAFF. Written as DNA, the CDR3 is TGTGCCTGGAGTGTACGGCTAAACACTGAAGCTTTCTTT.

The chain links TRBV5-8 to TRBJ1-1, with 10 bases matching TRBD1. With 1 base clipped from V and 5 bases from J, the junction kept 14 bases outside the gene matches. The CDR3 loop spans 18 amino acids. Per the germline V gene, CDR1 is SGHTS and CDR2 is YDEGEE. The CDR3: CASSLSWDRGTSGTEAFF. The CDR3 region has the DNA TGTGCCAGCAGCTTGAGCTGGGACAGGGGCACCTCGGGGACTGAAGCTTTCTTT.